This T cell receptor beta chain was sequenced during a study of neurological immune-mediated disorders. The cDNA was generated through 5'RACE incorporating 10-nucleotide random UMIs. MiXCR, run by TCRdb on the 5' RACE reads, gives a single entry per CDR3 protein. The table lists more than 45,000 distinct CDR3 sequences, 9.5% to 12% of them singletons. This clonotype was seen many times. The TCR comes from a man in his fifties or sixties in good health. Sequenced material: PBMCs.

The CDR3 DNA sequence: TGTGCCAGCGGCGACTACGAGCAGTACTTC. This gives the protein CASGDYEQYF. J is TRBJ2-7 and V is TRBV7-2; D not resolved. The germline V and J ends were trimmed by 8 bases and 3 bases, with 5 bases remaining between them. In germline, CDR1 is SGHTA, CDR2 FQGNSA. The CDR3 has 10 residues.